Listed below are T cell receptor beta chains from one sample, sequenced in a study of radiotherapy plus CTLA-4 blockade in lung cancer. Sequenced by immunoSEQ multiplex PCR; TCRdb stores in-frame clones only, minus some. The sample carries under 90,000 clones, less than 80% recorded once. The specimen comprised peripheral blood, sampled from a patient treated with radiotherapy plus ipilimumab. These receptors were taken from a human donor with non-small cell lung cancer that progressed on radiotherapy plus ipilimumab. Both conserved end residues are part of each CDR3. The order of the fields is V gene, D gene, clone size, J gene, CDR3 DNA, CDR3 protein. The D gene is left open where the match is weak. Clone sizes are given selectively: once, few, many, or a class where the clone is expanded.

>TRBV7-7|NA|NA|TRBJ2-3
TGTGCTAGCAGCTTAAATAACGGAGCCACAGATACGCAGTATTTT
CASSLNNGATDTQYF
>TRBV7-2|NA|once|TRBJ1-1
TGTGCCAGCAGCTTAGCGCTCACTGAAGCTTTCTTT
CASSLALTEAFF
>TRBV11-2|TRBD1|NA|TRBJ1-1
TGTGCCAGCAGCCACGACTATACGACAGGGGGCTACATGATGTCTGAAGCTTTCTTT
CASSHDYTTGGYMMSEAFF
>TRBV5-6|NA|NA|TRBJ1-2
TGTGCCAGCAGCCCAGGACAGAGTAACTATGGCTACACCTTC
CASSPGQSNYGYTF
>TRBV30|NA|NA|TRBJ1-2
TGTGCCTGGTCGACGGCTCGTAACTATGGCTACACCTTC
CAWSTARNYGYTF
>TRBV5-8|NA|NA|TRBJ2-1
TGTGCCAGCAGCTTAGCGATAAAATTATACAATGAGCAGTTCTTC
CASSLAIKLYNEQFF
>TRBV6-6|NA|NA|TRBJ2-5
TGTGCCAGCAGTTACGAAGAGGAGACCCAGTACTTC
CASSYEEETQYF
>TRBV7-8|TRBD2|NA|TRBJ2-2
TGTGCCAGCAGCTTGGCCCCCTTCGGGAGGGTATCGGACGGGGAGCTGTTTTTT
CASSLAPFGRVSDGELFF
>TRBV4-3|TRBD1|NA|TRBJ2-5
TGCGCCAGCAGCCGGACATGGGACAGCGCCCAAGAGACCCAGTACTTC
CASSRTWDSAQETQYF
>TRBV7-3|TRBD2|once|TRBJ2-1
TGTGCCAGCAGCTTGGCGGGACTAGCGGGAGGATACAATGAGCAGTTCTTC
CASSLAGLAGGYNEQFF
>TRBV5-1|NA|NA|TRBJ2-5
TGCGCCAGCAGCTTCATGGGGGGTGGCGAGACCCAGTACTTC
CASSFMGGGETQYF
>TRBV6-5|NA|NA|TRBJ1-1
TGTGCCAGCAGTTACTCGATGCGGGAGGGAACTGAAGCTTTCTTT
CASSYSMREGTEAFF
>TRBV7-9|TRBD1|NA|TRBJ1-1
TGTGCCAGCAGCTACCCGAGGACAGGGGCTTTGAACACTGAAGCTTTCTTT
CASSYPRTGALNTEAFF
>TRBV10-3|NA|NA|TRBJ2-3
TGTGCCATCCCCCCCCGAGGCAGGCTTTATGAGGGTACGCAGTATTTT
CAIPPRGRLYEGTQYF
>TRBV15|NA|NA|TRBJ2-1
TGTGCCACCAGCAGAGATCAGTGGGGATACAATGAGCAGTTCTTC
CATSRDQWGYNEQFF
>TRBV6-5|TRBD1|few|TRBJ1-2
TGTGCCAGCAGTTATTGGCAGGGGGCGCCGTATGGCTACACCTTC
CASSYWQGAPYGYTF
>TRBV5-1|NA|many|TRBJ1-4
TGCGCCAGCAGCTTGGGAGAGACAACTAATGAAAAACTGTTTTTT
CASSLGETTNEKLFF
>TRBV19|NA|NA|TRBJ1-4
TGTGCCAGTAGGGACAGTCGTACAACTAATGAAAAACTGTTTTTT
CASRDSRTTNEKLFF